The subject of this entry is one TCR beta chain. With V trimmed by 4 bases and J by 2 bases, 2 bases remained unmatched. The germline V gene encodes CDR1 SGDLS and CDR2 YYNGEE. The CDR3 length is 14 residues. MiXCR, run by TCRdb on the 5' RACE reads, gives a single entry per CDR3 protein. The sample consists of about 170,000 distinct CDR3 sequences, around 10% of them appearing once. This entry comes from a study of T cells after yellow fever vaccination. The sequencing here drew on CD8+ T cells sorted from PBMCs, taken 15 days after the yellow fever booster vaccination. The gene calls are TRBV9 and TRBJ1-3, with 8 nucleotides matching TRBD1. This TCR derives from a man aged 18 to 30 who received the YFV17D yellow fever vaccine. CDR3 residues: CASSPQGAGNTIYF. The CDR3 DNA is TGTGCCAGCAGCCCACAGGGGGCTGGAAACACCATATATTTT.